Listed here is a single T cell receptor beta chain. The antigen remains undetermined. The data originate from a study of T cell responses to AZD1222 COVID-19 vaccine. Notes on the study in general: Increased Spike-specific TCR breadth and depth were observed after two AZD1222 doses. Reportedly, close to half of spike-specific TCRs are directed against unmutated variant regions.

V gave up 5 bases and J gave up 0 bases, with 7 bases separating them. In germline, CDR1 is SGHVS, CDR2 FQNEAQ. This CDR3 has 14 amino acids. The repertoire was sequenced with immunoSEQ multiplex PCR; TCRdb's copy has only in-frame clones and lacks some. The sample yields 120,000 or so clones, about 90% seen once. This sequence joins TRBV7-8 and TRBJ1-4; no reliable D call. This TCR was recovered from an adult in good health. The material was peripheral blood, obtained on day 0 of AZD1222 vaccination. CDR3 nucleotides: TGTGCCAGCAGCCCCCAGGCAACTAATGAAAAACTGTTTTTT. Its protein product is CASSPQATNEKLFF.